This T cell receptor beta chain was sequenced for a study of blood T cell repertoires in COVID-19. The overall study: Samples came from the United States, Italy and Spain, spanning acute and convalescent COVID-19.

The age range of participants was 18 to 89 years, with residence in about two dozen US areas. How the authors handled the data: Amplified reference gene primers provided the basis for estimating nucleated cell counts. The repertoire was sequenced with immunoSEQ multiplex PCR; TCRdb's copy has only in-frame clones and lacks some. Clonal size and the V and J genes are those of that table, whereas D and trimming came from the DNA. The sample comprises about 220,000 clones, just over 85% of which are singletons, and 14% to 15% rests with the top ten. The junction had 4 bases not matched to a gene; V was cut back by 6 bases and J by 0 bases. The CDR3 length is 14 residues. Germline V gene lookup returns CDR1 SNHLY and CDR2 FYNNEI.

The TCR comes from a woman aged 45-65 years with acute COVID-19. The V and J genes are TRBV2 and TRBJ2-7; 8 nucleotides align to TRBD1. Source material: PBMCs or T cells enriched from blood (not recorded which). CDR3 DNA: TGTGCCAGCAGGGACAGGGACAACTCCTACGAGCAGTACTTC. This translates into CASRDRDNSYEQYF.